A selection of T cell receptor beta chains follows, all from one sample in a study of T cell responses to AZD1222 COVID-19 vaccine. The assay was immunoSEQ multiplex PCR, and TCRdb's table has in-frame clones only and misses some. Found here are more than 100,000 clones, 75% to 90% of them singletons; the top ten hold 20% to 25%. This sample comprised peripheral blood, obtained on day 0 of AZD1222 vaccination. Every receptor here comes from an adult in good health. Each CDR3 is given with its conserved first and last residue. Each record gives: J gene, D gene, clone size, V gene, CDR3 protein, CDR3 DNA. D genes are given only for firm matches. The size field is filled for only some rows; it gives once, few, many or a size class.

TRBJ1-1 | TRBD1 | NA | TRBV4-3 | CASSQVDRDMNTEAFF | TGCGCCAGCAGCCAAGTGGACAGGGACATGAACACTGAAGCTTTCTTT
TRBJ2-7 | NA | NA | TRBV13 | CASSLRRLFYEQYF | TGTGCCAGCAGCTTACGCAGGTTGTTCTACGAGCAGTACTTC
TRBJ2-7 | NA | NA | TRBV20-1 | CSASDRDTYEQYF | TGCAGTGCTAGTGACCGGGACACTTACGAGCAGTACTTC
TRBJ1-6 | NA | few | TRBV9 | CASSVAPADNSPLHF | TGTGCCAGCAGCGTAGCTCCAGCAGATAATTCACCCCTCCACTTT
TRBJ2-5 | NA | NA | TRBV7-9 | CASSLLTGTQYF | TGTGCCAGCAGCTTACTAACAGGGACCCAGTACTTC
TRBJ1-1 | NA | NA | TRBV27 | CASSSGQGMRTEAFF | TGTGCCAGCAGTTCTGGGCAGGGGATGAGGACTGAAGCTTTCTTT
TRBJ2-7 | TRBD1 | NA | TRBV6-5 | CASSYSGDRVYEQYF | TGTGCCAGCAGTTACTCTGGGGACAGGGTCTACGAGCAGTACTTC
TRBJ1-3 | NA | NA | TRBV4-3 | CASSQDQWAVGNTIYF | TGCGCCAGCAGCCAAGATCAGTGGGCAGTTGGAAACACCATATATTTT
TRBJ2-1 | NA | NA | TRBV28 | CASRGLKNEQFF | TGTGCCAGCCGGGGGCTTAAAAATGAGCAGTTCTTC
TRBJ2-1 | NA | NA | TRBV7-2 | CASSFPGTYNEQFF | TGTGCCAGCAGCTTCCCCGGGACCTACAATGAGCAGTTCTTC
TRBJ1-4 | TRBD1 | NA | TRBV6-5 | CASSSGGQFNEKLFF | TGTGCCAGCAGTTCAGGGGGGCAATTTAATGAAAAACTGTTTTTT
TRBJ1-1 | NA | NA | TRBV3-1/TRBV3-2 | CASSQGGNMNTEAFF | TGTGCCAGCAGCCAAGGAGGCAACATGAACACTGAAGCTTTCTTT
TRBJ1-1 | NA | NA | TRBV4-3 | CASSQDRNSYYTEAFF | TGCGCCAGCAGCCAAGATAGAAACAGCTACTACACTGAAGCTTTCTTT
TRBJ2-5 | NA | NA | TRBV7-9 | CASSTLANQETQYF | TGTGCCAGCAGCACCCTAGCGAACCAAGAGACCCAGTACTTC
TRBJ1-6 | TRBD1 | NA | TRBV2 | CAITGTGLSSYNSPLHF | TGTGCCATCACCGGGACAGGTCTTAGCTCCTATAATTCACCCCTCCACTTT
TRBJ2-7 | NA | NA | TRBV6-2/TRBV6-3 | CASSRPGSSYEQYF | TGTGCCAGCAGTCGCCCCGGGAGTTCCTACGAGCAGTACTTC